This T cell receptor beta chain was identified during a study of cytomegalovirus exposure and HLA in healthy donors. On this clone: What it binds is unknown.

Primers for the PCR totalled 60 Vbeta and 13 Jbeta. Method: immunoSEQ multiplex PCR; TCRdb's copy keeps in-frame clones and lacks some. The sample carries approximately 110,000 clones, approximately 80% recorded once. Healthy bone marrow donors made up the donor group. Study-wide results and caveats: For most TCR beta V segments, an earlier analysis put the productive rate at about 87% or about 30% of the time.

The sample comprised PBMCs. This receptor was identified in a woman between 35 and 50 years old in good health and CMV-seropositive.

The CDR3 DNA is TGTGCCAGCAGTATCTCAACAGGTTACTATGGCTACACCTTC. Its translation is CASSISTGYYGYTF. V gene TRBV28 combines with J gene TRBJ1-2, with D perhaps TRBD1 (5 bases). V dropped 5 bases and J dropped 3 bases, with 13 bases sitting between them. Germline V lookup: CDR1 MDHEN, CDR2 SYDVKM. The CDR3 is 14 amino acids.